These 28 T cell receptor beta chains originate from one sample sequenced in a study of CD4 T cells in relation to SARS-CoV-2 and coronaviruses. The protocol was immunoSEQ multiplex PCR, while the TCRdb copy is restricted to in-frame clones and leaves out a portion. Here the sample spans approximately 36,000 clones, 65% to 80% being singletons. Their cognate antigens are unknown. Sequences were obtained from memory CD4+ T cells from PBMCs, cultured in vitro. These receptors were taken from an adult with COVID-19.

The chain is built from TRBV24-1 and TRBJ2-7, with D possibly being TRBD2 (6 bases). The V end lost 4 bases, the J end lost 7 bases, and 16 bases lay between the germline ends. The CDR3 runs 14 residues. CDR1 and CDR2 (germline): KGHDR, SFDVKD. CDR3 loop: CATSESGLVHEQYF. The CDR3 nucleotides are TGTGCCACCAGTGAATCGGGACTGGTCCATGAGCAGTACTTC.

In this sample, this clone turned up a few times. The rearrangement joins TRBV7-3 to TRBJ1-2; TRBD1 is a possible D gene (5 bases). Trimming left V 3 bases short and J 6 bases short, with 14 bases between. Per germline, CDR1 SGHTA and CDR2 FQGTGA. The CDR3 extends over 14 amino acids. The DNA for the CDR3 is TGTGCCAGCAGCTTGGGTACAGGTCCCGATGGCTACACCTTC. Amino acid sequence: CASSLGTGPDGYTF.

This chain joins TRBV30 and TRBJ2-3, with 8 bases identical to TRBD2. The V segment lost 0 bases and the J segment 6 bases; nucleotides outside the gene matches: 5. Germline V gene lookup returns CDR1 GTSNPN and CDR2 SVGIG (reference sequence). CDR3 length: 14 amino acids. CDR3: CAWSVTGGRDTQYF. The CDR3 DNA sequence: TGTGCCTGGAGTGTAACGGGAGGGCGCGATACGCAGTATTTT.

This clone is a singleton in its sample. V gene TRBV7-2 combines with J gene TRBJ2-7, with 7 bases that match TRBD2. The length of the CDR3 is 13 residues. Trimming at V came to 1 base and at J to 6 bases, leaving 3 bases not matched to a gene. Germline lookup yields CDR1 SGHTA and CDR2 FQGNSA. CDR3 amino acids: CASSLVRGGEQYF. For the CDR3, the DNA is TGTGCCAGCAGCTTAGTTCGCGGGGGCGAGCAGTACTTC.

The J gene is TRBJ2-3, the V gene TRBV29-1; D is ambiguous. This CDR3 is built from 15 residues. The V gene lost 7 bases and the J gene lost 1 base, with 18 bases spanning the gap. CDR1 and CDR2 (germline): SQVTM, ANQGSEA. The CDR3 spells CSACPPGGGTDTQYF. The CDR3 DNA follows: TGCAGCGCATGCCCTCCGGGTGGAGGCACAGATACGCAGTATTTT.

The V and J genes are TRBV3-1 (or the pseudogene TRBV3-2) and TRBJ1-6; 9 nucleotides line up with TRBD1. The CDR3 is made up of 16 amino acids. CDR1 is LGHDT, CDR2 YNNKEL, per germline (reference sequence). The junction had 9 bases not matched to a gene; V was cut back by 4 bases and J by 8 bases. For the CDR3, the DNA is TGTGCCAGCAGCCCCCGGGACAGGGATTGGTATTCACCCCTCCACTTT. Translating gives CASSPRDRDWYSPLHF.

The V call is TRBV5-1, the J call TRBJ1-1; D is ambiguous. V was shortened by 4 bases and J by 6 bases, with 16 bases between the two germline ends. The CDR3 is 14 residues long. Germline V gives CDR1 SGHRS, CDR2 YFSETQ. CDR3 sequence: CASSQDRPHAEAFF. The CDR3 DNA sequence: TGCGCCAGCAGCCAGGACCGACCTCACGCTGAAGCTTTCTTT. Combining the CDR3 with reference TRBV5-1 and TRBJ1-1 gives the whole variable domain KAGVTQTPRYLIKTRGQQVTLSCSPISGHRSVSWYQQTPGQGLQFLFEYFSETQRNKGNFPGRFSGRQFSNSRSEMNVSTLELGDSALYLCASSQDRPHAEAFFGQGTRLTVV.

DNA for the CDR3: TGTGCCAGCAGTAATGGACAGGGTGTATCCTACGAGCAGTACTTC. Protein sequence: CASSNGQGVSYEQYF. The chain combines TRBV6-2 or TRBV6-3 with TRBJ2-7, with 8 positions matching TRBD1. The ends lost 5 bases at V and 1 base at J; junction bases unmatched: 7. The CDR3 loop spans 15 amino acids. The germline V gene has CDR1 MNHEY and CDR2 SVGEGT.

The gene calls are TRBV30 and TRBJ2-5; the D is unclear. Trimming pared 0 bases from V and 0 bases from J, leaving 11 bases between. Germline-derived CDR1 and CDR2 are GTSNPN and SVGIG (reference sequence). The CDR3 sequence is 15 residues long. CDR3 protein: CAWSVGGTYQETQYF. DNA of the CDR3: TGTGCCTGGAGTGTCGGCGGAACGTACCAAGAGACCCAGTACTTC.

This clone was counted only a few times. V usage is TRBV4-2 and J usage is TRBJ1-2; no definite D call. V was cut by 4 bases and J by 6 bases, with 18 bases left in between. CDR3 length: 15 amino acids. Germline values: CDR1 LGHNA, CDR2 YNFKEQ. The chain's CDR3 is CASSPPWAGWDGYTF. Here the CDR3 DNA reads TGTGCCAGCAGCCCTCCGTGGGCAGGATGGGATGGCTACACCTTC.

The sample holds one count of this clone. The rearrangement joins TRBV19 to TRBJ2-1; TRBD2 matches 9 bases. Germline V gene sequence: CDR1 LNHDA, CDR2 SQIVND (reference sequence). The V and J ends lost 3 bases and 3 bases, in that order; junction bases with no gene match: 6. This CDR3 has 16 amino acids. This CDR3 is CASSMSSGSIYNEQFF. CDR3 in DNA: TGTGCCAGTAGTATGAGTAGCGGGAGTATCTACAATGAGCAGTTCTTC.

This clone is a singleton in its sample. The chain combines TRBV15 with TRBJ1-1, with D perhaps TRBD1 (5 bases). CDR1 LNHNV and CDR2 YYDKDF come from the germline V gene (reference sequence). V lost 0 bases to trimming and J lost 2 bases, with 19 bases between them. The CDR3 totals 18 residues. The CDR3 loop is CATSRDLGGFDSNTEAFF. Written as DNA, the CDR3 is TGTGCCACCAGCAGAGATCTCGGGGGTTTCGACAGCAACACTGAAGCTTTCTTT. Complete variable domain (other parts from reference TRBV15 and TRBJ1-1): DAMVIQNPRYQVTQFGKPVTLSCSQTLNHNVMYWYQQKSSQAPKLLFHYYDKDFNNEADTPDNFQSRRPNTSFCFLDIRSPGLGDTAMYLCATSRDLGGFDSNTEAFFGQGTRLTVV.

The chain has TRBV11-2 and TRBJ2-2; no clear D gene. The V gene lost 3 bases and the J gene lost 6 bases, with 5 bases spanning the gap. This CDR3 comprises 12 residues. Looked up from germline, CDR1 is SGHAT and CDR2 is FQNNGV. CDR3 sequence (DNA): TGTGCCAGCAGCTTTCGTCCCGGGGAGCTGTTTTTT. Protein: CASSFRPGELFF.

V is TRBV23-1 and J is TRBJ2-6; TRBD2 might be the D (5 bases). TRBV23-1 is designated an ORF whose function remains uncertain. Trimming removed 2 bases from V and 4 bases from J, with 21 bases in between. The CDR3 is made up of 19 amino acids. The CDR3 spells CASSQQIRRVTGGANVLTF. The CDR3 DNA reads TGCGCCAGCAGTCAACAGATCCGGCGGGTGACGGGAGGGGCCAACGTCCTGACTTTC.

V is TRBV6-5 and J is TRBJ2-1; 7 bases align to TRBD2. This CDR3 is 14 amino acids long. V shed 4 bases, J shed 7 bases, and the junction held 7 bases outside the gene matches. Germline V gives CDR1 MNHEY, CDR2 SVGAGI. CDR3 sequence (DNA): TGTGCCAGCAGTTTGGCGGGAGTAGGGAATGAGCAGTTCTTC. Amino acid sequence: CASSLAGVGNEQFF.

In regard to this clone: The junction shows a germline mismatch at one end, possibly a read error. The chain recombines TRBV6-1 with TRBJ2-5, with 12 bases matching TRBD2. The CDR3 runs to 15 residues. Germline lookup yields CDR1 MNHNS and CDR2 SASEGT. CDR3 protein: CASREGLAGQETQYF. The CDR3 DNA is TGTGCCAGCAGAGAAGGACTAGCGGGGCAAGAGACCCAGTACTTC.

There are a few counts of this clone. The chain uses TRBV7-8 and TRBJ1-1, with D uncertain. From germline, CDR1 is SGHVS and CDR2 FQNEAQ. V gave up 5 bases and J gave up 4 bases, with 17 bases separating them. The CDR3 runs 15 residues. CDR3 region: CASSLSTGGSTEAFF. DNA for the CDR3: TGTGCCAGCAGCCTAAGTACGGGAGGTTCCACTGAAGCTTTCTTT.

The chain employs TRBV11-2 and TRBJ2-7, with 15 positions matching TRBD2. CDR1 SGHAT and CDR2 FQNNGV come from the germline V gene. This CDR3 spans 18 amino acids. The V and J ends lost 4 bases and 3 bases, in that order; junction bases with no gene match: 10. In DNA, the CDR3 is TGTGCCAGCAGCTCCCCCCGGACTAGCGGGAGGGCCCGCTACGAGCAGTACTTC. Protein sequence: CASSSPRTSGRARYEQYF.

CDR3 sequence reads: CASSQDIGAWEKLFF. The CDR3 bases are TGCGCCAGCAGCCAAGATATAGGGGCATGGGAAAAACTGTTTTTT. The rearrangement uses TRBV4-1 and TRBJ1-4; D possibly corresponds to TRBD1 (5 bases). Germline values: CDR1 MGHRA, CDR2 YSYEKL. Trimming stripped 0 bases from V and 8 bases from J, with 13 bases between. The CDR3 has 15 residues.

The CDR3 DNA sequence: TGTGCCGGTAAAACGGGTACGCAGTATTTT. Protein product: CAGKTGTQYF. V usage is TRBV27 and J usage is TRBJ2-3; no clear D. V was shortened by 11 bases and J by 8 bases, with 11 bases between the two germline ends. CDR1 is MNHEY and CDR2 is SMNVEV in the germline V gene (reference sequence). This CDR3 has 10 amino acids.

This chain connects TRBV30 to TRBJ2-7; 12 bases map to TRBD2. The V and J ends lost 5 bases and 5 bases, in that order; junction bases with no gene match: 10. The germline V gene has CDR1 GTSNPN and CDR2 SVGIG (reference sequence). The CDR3 spans 15 residues. The chain's CDR3 is CAWSSGRALNNEQYF. Here the CDR3 DNA reads TGTGCCTGGTCTAGCGGGAGGGCCCTAAACAACGAGCAGTACTTC.

This rearrangement joins TRBV24-1 to TRBJ2-7; 9 nucleotides match TRBD1. There are 15 residues in the CDR3. The V and J ends lost 3 bases and 3 bases, in that order; junction bases with no gene match: 5. CDR1 and CDR2 (germline): KGHDR, SFDVKD. Written as DNA, the CDR3 is TGTGCCACCAGTGATCCCGGACAGGGGAACTACGAGCAGTACTTC. It is translated as CATSDPGQGNYEQYF.

The rearrangement joins TRBV5-8 to TRBJ2-7; D possibly corresponds to TRBD2 (6 bases). There are 14 residues in the CDR3. Trimming shortened V by 0 bases and J by 2 bases, and 9 bases separated the two germline ends. From germline, CDR1 is SGHTS and CDR2 YDEGEE. The chain's CDR3 is CASSLGLETYEQYF. The CDR3 DNA is TGTGCCAGCAGCTTGGGACTAGAAACCTACGAGCAGTACTTC.

This clone was seen only once. This chain connects TRBV19 to TRBJ2-2, with 12 bases lining up with TRBD2. Trimming took 7 bases from V and 0 from J; bases not matched to a gene: 9. Germline assignment: CDR1 LNHDA and CDR2 SQIVND (reference sequence). CDR3 length: 18 residues. The CDR3 region has the DNA TGTGCCAGTATCCCTCGGACTAGCGGGACAACGAACACCGGGGAGCTGTTTTTT. It encodes CASIPRTSGTTNTGELFF.

V gene TRBV7-9 combines with J gene TRBJ2-2; 9 positions match TRBD1. The CDR3 is 16 residues long. V dropped 4 bases and J dropped 7; count of bases not matched to a gene: 10. CDR1 SEHNR and CDR2 FQNEAQ come from the germline V gene (reference sequence). The CDR3 loop is CASSSERQGGVGELFF. The DNA for the CDR3 is TGTGCCAGCAGCTCGGAAAGACAGGGGGGCGTCGGGGAGCTGTTTTTT.

This chain links TRBV6-2 or TRBV6-3 with TRBJ2-6; D unclear. The CDR3 consists of 16 residues. V lost 0 bases and J 1 base, leaving 7 bases between the germline ends. CDR1 and CDR2 from the germline V gene are MNHEY and SVGEGT. CDR3 in amino acids: CASSYSEGSGANVLTF. For the CDR3, the DNA is TGTGCCAGCAGTTACTCTGAAGGGTCTGGGGCCAACGTCCTGACTTTC.

V is TRBV7-2 and J is TRBJ2-1; D is ambiguous. This CDR3 is built from 14 residues. CDR1 and CDR2 (germline): SGHTA, FQGNSA. V was shortened by 5 bases and J by 7 bases, with 15 bases between the two germline ends. CDR3 DNA: TGTGCCAGCAGCCCTGGATGGGATTCGAATGAGCAGTTCTTC. Translation gives CASSPGWDSNEQFF.

This clone has only one observation. This chain uses TRBV5-4 with TRBJ2-2, with D unclear. CDR1 and CDR2 (germline): SGHNT, YYREEE (reference sequence). The V end lost 0 bases, the J end lost 1 base, and 1 base lay between the germline ends. The CDR3 covers 13 residues. The CDR3 region is CASSLGNTGELFF. The CDR3 bases are TGTGCCAGCAGCTTGGGGAACACCGGGGAGCTGTTTTTT.